Following are 10 T cell receptor beta chains from one sample sequenced in a study of T cell changes during pregnancy in multiple sclerosis (dated by TCRdb to the late 2010s). The receptor library was made with the immunoSEQ multiplex PCR assay. The immuneACCESS repertoire file appears here via TCRdb, limited to in-frame rearrangements. These files lack a portion of the clones; in checked studies, under half of the deficit traces to unresolved V genes, and the cause of the others is not known. The sample table lists tens of thousands of clones, around 89% of them with a count of one. Under 6% of the sample is taken by the ten largest. Sequenced material: CD8+ T cells from peripheral blood mononuclear cells, taken after pregnancy. Receptor source: a female donor in good health, enrolled as a control in a pregnancy study.

The chain uses TRBV6-5 and TRBJ1-1; TRBD1 matches 9 bases. Trimming took 4 bases from V and 5 from J; bases not matched to a gene: 11. The CDR3 extends over 16 amino acids. Germline V gene lookup returns CDR1 MNHEY and CDR2 SVGAGI. The CDR3 here is CASSSGQGIISTEAFF. In DNA form, the CDR3 reads TGTGCCAGCAGTTCCGGACAGGGGATAATTAGTACTGAAGCTTTCTTT.

The chain employs TRBV11-1 and TRBJ2-1; the D gene is possibly TRBD1 (5 bases). This CDR3 contains 13 residues. Germline values: CDR1 SGHAT, CDR2 FQDESV (reference sequence). V lost 3 bases to trimming and J lost 8 bases, with 11 bases between them. CDR3 nucleotide sequence: TGTGCCAGCAGCTTGGGGCCGGACGATGAGCAGTTCTTC. Protein sequence: CASSLGPDDEQFF.

The chain has TRBV5-4 and TRBJ2-7; 10 bases align to TRBD2. V lost 0 bases to trimming and J lost 0 bases; unmatched junction nucleotides: 3. The CDR3 runs 16 residues. Germline V gives CDR1 SGHNT, CDR2 YYREEE (reference sequence). CDR3 region: CASSLAGTSDSYEQYF. CDR3 in DNA: TGTGCCAGCAGCTTGGCAGGGACTAGCGACTCCTACGAGCAGTACTTC.

V is TRBV6-5 and J is TRBJ1-1; D is unresolved. V lost 6 bases and J lost 5, with 19 bases in between. The V gene's germline CDR1 is MNHEY and CDR2 SVGAGI. The CDR3 covers 15 residues. The CDR3 reads CASSPEGLGTTEAFF. As DNA, the CDR3 is TGTGCCAGCAGCCCAGAAGGTCTAGGTACGACTGAAGCTTTCTTT.

This chain joins TRBV4-1 and TRBJ1-4; TRBD1 agrees at 12 bases. Trimming at V came to 4 bases and at J to 4 bases, leaving 10 bases not matched to a gene. CDR3 length equals 18 residues. The germline gives CDR1 MGHRA, CDR2 YSYEKL. CDR3 amino acids: CASSPQGDRGRGNEKLFF. In DNA form, the CDR3 reads TGCGCCAGCAGCCCTCAAGGGGACAGGGGGCGCGGTAATGAAAAACTGTTTTTT.

This clone was observed a few times. An end of the junction does not agree with germline; a read error may underlie this. The chain combines TRBV6-1 with TRBJ2-5, with 7 bases identical to TRBD1. Germline V CDR1 and CDR2: MNHNS, SASEGT. The CDR3 spans 13 residues. Here the CDR3 reads CASGSQGVVTKYF. CDR3 nucleotides: TGTGCCAGCGGGTCTCAGGGGGTGGTGACCAAGTACTTC.

The CDR3 sequence: CASSPVKSSAGELFF. CDR3 DNA sequence: TGTGCCAGCAGTCCGGTGAAGTCCTCGGCCGGGGAGCTGTTTTTT. The V and J genes are TRBV6-5 and TRBJ2-2; D gene uncertain. Looked up from germline, CDR1 is MNHEY and CDR2 is SVGAGI. CDR3 size: 15 residues. V shed 5 bases and J shed 6 bases, with 16 bases lying between them.

Of note for this clone: One end of the junction fails to match germline, which may point to a read error. This chain uses TRBV5-4 with TRBJ1-3, with D unresolved. CDR1 and CDR2 (germline): SGHNT, YYREEE (reference sequence). This CDR3 has 17 amino acids. The CDR3 spells CASSGVGEPSAGNTTYF. CDR3 sequence (DNA): TGTGCCAGCAGCGGGGTCGGGGAGCCCAGCGCTGGAAACACCACATATTTT.

V and J are TRBV4-3 and TRBJ2-3; TRBD2 matches 9 bases. Germline CDR1 is LGHNA and CDR2 is YSLEER. Trimming at V came to 0 bases and at J to 10 bases, leaving 11 bases not matched to a gene. There are 16 residues in the CDR3. CDR3 coding DNA: TGCGCCAGCAGCCAAGAGGTTAGCGGGGGCCGCGGGGCGCAGTATTTT. This translates into CASSQEVSGGRGAQYF.

V usage is TRBV7-2 and J usage is TRBJ1-4; D possibly corresponds to TRBD1 (5 bases). The CDR3 sequence is 15 residues long. In germline, CDR1 is SGHTA, CDR2 FQGNSA. V was pared by 0 bases and J by 7 bases, with 12 bases between. The CDR3 protein is CASSLADRAGEKLFF. Written as DNA, the CDR3 is TGTGCCAGCAGCTTAGCAGACAGAGCGGGTGAAAAACTGTTTTTT.